This is a list of T cell receptor beta chains from one sample in a study of blood T cell repertoires in COVID-19. The assay was immunoSEQ multiplex PCR, and TCRdb's table has in-frame clones only and misses some. The sample gives some 360,000 clones, about 90% of which show up once; 0.95% to 1.1% is in the top ten. The sample comprised PBMCs or T cells enriched from blood (not recorded which). All receptors come from a woman aged 25 to 39 who had been exposed to COVID-19. Each CDR3 is given with its conserved first and last residue. The order of the fields is J gene, D gene, clone size, V gene, CDR3 DNA, CDR3 protein. D genes are given only for firm matches. Not all rows give a size; the values are once, few, many and, for expanded clones, a class.

>TRBJ2-2|-|-|TRBV29-1
TGCAGCGTCTCCCCGAACACCGGGGAGCTGTTTTTT
CSVSPNTGELFF
>TRBJ2-7|-|-|TRBV6-5
TGTGCCAGCAGGGCGCTAAATGACGGGAACTACGAGCAGTACTTC
CASRALNDGNYEQYF
>TRBJ1-5|-|-|TRBV28
TGTGCCAGCAGCCTTACTAATTTCAATCAGCCCCAGCATTTT
CASSLTNFNQPQHF
>TRBJ2-4|TRBD2|-|TRBV3-1/TRBV3-2
TGTGCCAGCAGCCAAGATCGCCCCGGGACTAGCGGGAGGACAAACCTAGCCAAAAACATTCAGTACTTC
CASSQDRPGTSGRTNLAKNIQYF
>TRBJ1-2|TRBD1|-|TRBV5-6
TGTGCCACAGGACAGGGTGGCTATGGCTACACCTTC
CATGQGGYGYTF
>TRBJ2-7|TRBD2|-|TRBV4-2
TGTGCCAGCAGCCAAGATCCTAGCGGCTACGAGCAGTACTTC
CASSQDPSGYEQYF
>TRBJ1-6|TRBD1|-|TRBV11-2
TGTGCCAGCAGCTTAACCGGACAGGGCAGATCACCCCTCCACTTT
CASSLTGQGRSPLHF
>TRBJ2-5|TRBD2|-|TRBV5-1
TGCGCCAGCGGCCCACTAGCGGGGTACCAAGAGACCCAGTACTTC
CASGPLAGYQETQYF
>TRBJ2-2|-|-|TRBV11-3
TGTGCCAGCAGCTTACAATCAGGGTTTTCGGCCGGGGAGCTGTTTTTT
CASSLQSGFSAGELFF
>TRBJ1-2|TRBD1|-|TRBV28
TGTGCCAGCAGTCCCGGACAGGATTCAAACTATGGCTACACCTTC
CASSPGQDSNYGYTF
>TRBJ2-5|-|-|TRBV7-9
TGTGCCAGCAGCCCCGAGGAGCGGGCCCAAGAGACCCAGTACTTC
CASSPEERAQETQYF
>TRBJ1-5|-|-|TRBV19
TGTGCCAGTAGTATCAGCAGGGGATCAACTCAGCCCCAGCATTTT
CASSISRGSTQPQHF
>TRBJ2-5|TRBD1|-|TRBV24-1
TGTGCCACCAGTGATTTTCCGGACAGGGGAAACATCGGGCAGGGCCAAGAGACCCAGTACTTC
CATSDFPDRGNIGQGQETQYF
>TRBJ1-1|TRBD1|-|TRBV24-1
TGTGCCACCCGTCGACAGGGGAACACTGAAGCTTTCTTT
CATRRQGNTEAFF
>TRBJ1-4|-|few|TRBV2
TGTGCCAGCAGCTACCTACCCGGGAGCTTTAATGAAAAACTGTTTTTT
CASSYLPGSFNEKLFF
>TRBJ1-1|-|once|TRBV5-1
TGCGCCAGCAGCTCCCCTGTTCGGGGCACTGAAGCTTTCTTT
CASSSPVRGTEAFF
>TRBJ2-2|-|-|TRBV11-3
TGTGCCAGCAGCTGGAGCGGAGGGGTCACCGGGGAGCTGTTTTTT
CASSWSGGVTGELFF
>TRBJ1-4|-|-|TRBV18
TGTGCCAGCTCACCACCGAAGGCAGGCGCAACTAATGAAAAACTGTTTTTT
CASSPPKAGATNEKLFF
>TRBJ2-6|TRBD1|-|TRBV2
TGTGCCAGCAGTAAGAAGGGGGCTACTGGGGCCAACGTCCTGACTTTC
CASSKKGATGANVLTF
>TRBJ1-2|-|-|TRBV18
TGTGCCAGCTCGGTACAGGAAAACTATGGCTACACCTTC
CASSVQENYGYTF
>TRBJ1-5|-|-|TRBV30
TGTGCCTGGAACCCTCAGGGCTTATGGCAGCCCCAGCATTTT
CAWNPQGLWQPQHF
>TRBJ2-5|TRBD1|-|TRBV19
TGTGCCAGTAGGACTACAGGGGGTGGAGAGACCCAGTACTTC
CASRTTGGGETQYF
>TRBJ1-2|-|-|TRBV3-1/TRBV3-2
TGTGCCAGCAGCCAAAGGGACTACAATGGCTACACCTTC
CASSQRDYNGYTF
>TRBJ1-3|-|few|TRBV30
TGTGCCTGGAGCCCCGACAGCTCTGGAAACACCATATATTTT
CAWSPDSSGNTIYF
>TRBJ2-1|TRBD2|-|TRBV27
TGTGCCAGCAGTTTGGGGACTAGCGCCCCTAGCCTCTACAATGAGCAGTTCTTC
CASSLGTSAPSLYNEQFF
>TRBJ1-3|TRBD1|-|TRBV6-5
TGTGCCAGCAGCTACTCCGGGACAGTCGGAAACACCATATATTTT
CASSYSGTVGNTIYF
>TRBJ2-5|-|-|TRBV28
TGTGCCAGCAGTTTATTCGGGGGTGGTGGAGAGACCCAGTACTTC
CASSLFGGGGETQYF
>TRBJ2-2|TRBD1|-|TRBV7-3
TGTGCCAGCAGCTCCCGGACAGGGAAAAACACCGGGGAGCTGTTTTTT
CASSSRTGKNTGELFF
>TRBJ2-2|TRBD2|once|TRBV18
TGTGCCAGCTCACCTAGCGGGATGGCCGGGGAGCTGTTTTTT
CASSPSGMAGELFF
>TRBJ2-5|-|-|TRBV5-1
TGCGCCAGCAGCCTAGGCACTCAAGAGACCCAGTACTTC
CASSLGTQETQYF
>TRBJ2-5|TRBD1|-|TRBV7-3
TGTGCCAGCAGCCCACAGGGGGCCAGATGGGAGACCCAGTACTTC
CASSPQGARWETQYF
>TRBJ2-7|-|few|TRBV18
TGTGCCAGCTCACCACGGGACTCCTTTTTCTCCTACGAGCAGTACTTC
CASSPRDSFFSYEQYF
>TRBJ1-5|-|-|TRBV18
TGTGCCAGCTCACCAGGGGCAGTTAGTCAGCCCCAGCATTTT
CASSPGAVSQPQHF
>TRBJ2-5|TRBD2|-|TRBV5-1
TGCGCCAGCAGCCTCAGATTGACTAGCGGGAGGGCGGCGGAGACCCAGTACTTC
CASSLRLTSGRAAETQYF
>TRBJ1-5|TRBD1|-|TRBV19
TGTGCCAGTAGCATAACGGGACAGCCCAATCAGCCCCAGCATTTT
CASSITGQPNQPQHF
>TRBJ1-2|-|-|TRBV11-2
TGTGCCAGCAGCGGCGGCTGGCACTATGGCTACACCTTC
CASSGGWHYGYTF
>TRBJ2-3|-|-|TRBV7-3
TGTGCCAGCAGCCCCCGACTAGATCCAGATACGCAGTATTTT
CASSPRLDPDTQYF
>TRBJ2-7|-|-|TRBV28
TGTGCCAGCAGTTCCCCCCGGGGAGCAACCTACGAGCAGTACTTC
CASSSPRGATYEQYF
>TRBJ1-2|TRBD1|-|TRBV28
TGTGCCAGCAGTTACCCCAGGGGGCTGGACTATGGCTACACCTTC
CASSYPRGLDYGYTF